The text below deals with one T cell receptor beta chain. This specimen belongs to a study of T-cell reconstitution after alpha-beta-depleted transplantation in children. After removal of 3 bases from V and 5 bases from J, the junction contained 11 bases not matched to a gene. This CDR3 contains 16 residues. CDR1 and CDR2 from the germline V gene are KGHSH and LQKENI. Unique molecular identifiers were used to barcode this TCRbeta library. Each CDR3 protein is one row after TCRdb ran MiXCR on the PCR reads. The sample records 360,000 or so distinct CDR3 sequences, just over 20% being singletons. The rearrangement links TRBV18 to TRBJ2-7; TRBD1 matches at 9 bases. The sample was PBMCs from the stem cell graft donor, taken from the stem cell graft. This sequence originates from a human donor who donated a stem cell graft to a child with acute myeloid leukemia. CDR3 nucleotides: TGTGCCAGCTCACCGTCCCTGACAGGGGGTGGAGACGAGCAGTACTTC. Amino acid sequence: CASSPSLTGGGDEQYF.